The source of this TCR beta chain is a study of control samples from healthy donors and cancer patients. Germline V lookup: CDR1 MNHEY, CDR2 SVGAGI. This CDR3 contains 15 residues. V lost 6 bases and J lost 2; bases outside the gene matches: 5. TCRdb's table, derived via immunoSEQ multiplex PCR, lists solely in-frame clones and lacks some. Of about 110,000 clones detected, more than 75% appear once; the ten largest clones hold roughly 3.7%. This rearrangement joins TRBV6-5 to TRBJ1-1; 11 bases fit TRBD1. The clonotype was recovered from a woman between 55 and 75 years old with lung cancer. Sequenced input: PBMCs. CDR3 sequence: CASRSGTGGNTEAFF. The CDR3 nucleotides are TGTGCCAGCAGGTCCGGGACAGGGGGAAACACTGAAGCTTTCTTT.